Below, 22 T cell receptor beta chains from the same sample are listed, as sequenced in a study of radiation and T cells in renal cell carcinoma. Using immunoSEQ multiplex PCR, the repertoire was profiled, and TCRdb retains in-frame clones only, with some absent. The sample holds 120,000 or so clones; 88% are singletons and the top ten take over 4.5%. Time point: blood 2 weeks post-SBRT. Treatment reported: 15 Gy SBRT to primary tumor, nephrectomy 4 weeks later. Material: blood, obtained from a patient whose treatment included radiotherapy and nephrectomy. Receptors were obtained from a woman aged 70 to 79 with renal cell carcinoma.

The CDR3 loop reads CASSQDMTRDEQYF. CDR3 DNA sequence: TGCGCCAGCAGCCAAGATATGACCAGGGACGAGCAGTACTTC. The chain employs TRBV4-1 and TRBJ2-7, with D tentatively TRBD1 (5 bases). The germline gives CDR1 MGHRA, CDR2 YSYEKL. This CDR3 is 14 amino acids long. V dropped 0 bases and J dropped 5 bases, with 11 bases sitting between them.

The chain joins TRBV7-8 to TRBJ1-2, with D hard to call. There are 15 residues in the CDR3. From germline, CDR1 is SGHVS and CDR2 FQNEAQ. The V end was cut by 0 bases, the J end by 1 base, with 9 bases between. CDR3 residues: CASSLAATVNYGYTF. The CDR3 DNA reads as TGTGCCAGCAGCTTAGCCGCCACAGTTAACTATGGCTACACCTTC.

J is TRBJ1-2 and V is TRBV2; no clear D gene. CDR1 is SNHLY, CDR2 FYNNEI, per germline. This CDR3 region has 15 residues. The ends were cut back, 6 bases at V and 0 bases at J, with 14 bases in the middle. The CDR3 spells CASSLTLGANYGYTF. The DNA for the CDR3 is TGTGCCAGCAGCCTTACCTTAGGAGCTAACTATGGCTACACCTTC.

The chain has TRBV25-1 and TRBJ2-3; 12 nucleotides agree with TRBD2. V trimming: 1 base; J trimming: 6 bases; junction bases outside the gene matches: 8. Per the germline V gene, CDR1 is MGHDK and CDR2 is SYGVNS. The CDR3 is 17 amino acids. The CDR3 DNA is TGTGCCAGCAGTGAATCTGGACTAGCGGGGTGGGTGGATACGCAGTATTTT. It translates to CASSESGLAGWVDTQYF.

Only one count was recorded for this clone. V gene TRBV28 combines with J gene TRBJ1-1; 7 bases fit TRBD1. Germline loops: CDR1 MDHEN, CDR2 SYDVKM. This CDR3 contains 14 residues. V shed 8 bases and J 4 bases; nucleotides not matched to a gene: 10. The CDR3: CASWGQGESTEAFF. Here the CDR3 DNA reads TGTGCCAGCTGGGGGCAGGGGGAAAGCACTGAAGCTTTCTTT.

This clone was seen only once. This sequence joins TRBV27 and TRBJ1-1; the D is unclear. Trimming cost V 0 bases and J 1 base, with 9 bases left between them. There are 15 residues in the CDR3. Germline values: CDR1 MNHEY, CDR2 SMNVEV (reference sequence). The CDR3 DNA reads as TGTGCCAGCAGTTTATCCGGACGGCAGAACACTGAAGCTTTCTTT. This gives the protein CASSLSGRQNTEAFF.

The chain recombines TRBV7-2 with TRBJ1-6; D not resolved. Trimming stripped 5 bases from V and 10 bases from J, with 12 bases between. The germline V gene has CDR1 SGHTA and CDR2 FQGNSA. The CDR3 runs to 13 residues. The DNA for the CDR3 is TGTGCCAGCAGCGAACGCGGATCCTCACCCCTCCACTTT. Translation: CASSERGSSPLHF.

The J gene is TRBJ2-5, the V gene TRBV7-6, with a tentative D call TRBD2 (6 bases). The CDR3 sequence is 14 residues long. Germline lookup yields CDR1 SGHVS and CDR2 FNYEAQ. Deletions cut 0 bases from V and 7 bases from J, with 12 bases between. Here the CDR3 reads CASSLARDLGTQYF. The CDR3 DNA reads as TGTGCCAGCAGCTTAGCCAGGGACTTAGGGACCCAGTACTTC. Using reference TRBV7-6 and TRBJ2-5 for the parts outside the CDR3, the full variable domain is GAGVSQSPRYKVTKRGQDVALRCDPISGHVSLYWYRQALGQGPEFLTYFNYEAQQDKSGLPNDRFSAERPEGSISTLTIQRTEQRDSAMYRCASSLARDLGTQYFGPGTRLLVL.

The chain combines TRBV19 with TRBJ1-5, with TRBD1 as a possible D gene (5 bases). In germline, CDR1 is LNHDA, CDR2 SQIVND (reference sequence). Trimming took 3 bases from V and 2 from J, leaving 17 bases between them. This CDR3 is built from 17 residues. The chain's CDR3 is CASSMSRRAQGNQPQHF. In DNA, the CDR3 is TGTGCCAGTAGTATGTCCCGCAGGGCCCAGGGCAATCAGCCCCAGCATTTT.

V usage is TRBV7-9 and J usage is TRBJ2-3, with TRBD1 matching over 8 bases. J gave up 5 bases and V 5 bases, and 6 bases lay outside the gene matches. This CDR3 comprises 14 residues. The germline V gene has CDR1 SEHNR and CDR2 FQNEAQ (reference sequence). The CDR3 here is CASSGQGRGDTQYF. The CDR3 region has the DNA TGTGCCAGCAGCGGACAGGGAAGAGGAGATACGCAGTATTTT.

The chain employs TRBV19 and TRBJ1-2, with D unresolved. The CDR3 loop spans 14 amino acids. Trimming stripped 4 bases from V and 2 bases from J, with 11 bases between. Germline V gene lookup returns CDR1 LNHDA and CDR2 SQIVND (reference sequence). For the CDR3, the DNA is TGTGCCAGTAGTAAGCAGGATAGAAACTATGGCTACACCTTC. It codes for CASSKQDRNYGYTF.

The V call is TRBV6-5, the J call TRBJ1-1; D is ambiguous. The CDR3 totals 13 residues. In germline, CDR1 is MNHEY, CDR2 SVGAGI. Trimming shortened V by 3 bases and J by 5 bases, and 10 bases separated the two germline ends. The CDR3 nucleotides are TGTGCCAGCAGTTATTTCGTGGGGACTGAAGCTTTCTTT. This codes for CASSYFVGTEAFF.

This rearrangement joins TRBV7-3 to TRBJ1-4; 7 bases map to TRBD1. The CDR3 length is 15 residues. Germline CDR1 SGHTA, CDR2 FQGTGA. The J segment lost 5 bases and the V segment lost 2 bases, leaving 5 bases of the junction unmatched. CDR3 in DNA: TGTGCCAGCAGCTTAGGAAGGGGGCGAAATGAAAAACTGTTTTTT. Its protein is CASSLGRGRNEKLFF.

The chain employs TRBV28 and TRBJ1-2, with D perhaps TRBD1 (5 bases). Germline-derived CDR1 and CDR2 are MDHEN and SYDVKM. V was trimmed by 4 bases and J by 1 base, leaving 13 bases between them. This CDR3 region has 15 residues. The CDR3 coding sequence is TGTGCCAGCAGTTACCCGGGGGGGTTTAACTATGGCTACACCTTC. Its protein is CASSYPGGFNYGYTF.

V is TRBV16 and J is TRBJ1-1; D gene ambiguous. Per the germline V gene, CDR1 is KGHSY and CDR2 is FQNENV. The CDR3 totals 14 residues. V gave up 2 bases and J gave up 1 base, with 8 bases separating them. CDR3 nucleotides: TGTGCCAGCAGCCAACCCACAGAGAACACTGAAGCTTTCTTT. It encodes CASSQPTENTEAFF.

The chain carries TRBV15 and TRBJ2-7; no firm D call. This CDR3 has 13 residues. Germline V lookup: CDR1 LNHNV, CDR2 YYDKDF (reference sequence). With 0 bases removed from V and 3 bases from J, the gap between germline ends came to 6 bases. The CDR3 coding sequence is TGTGCCACCAGCAGAGAGGTCAGCTACGAGCAGTACTTC. Translation: CATSREVSYEQYF.

This clone was picked up one time. The chain links TRBV7-3 to TRBJ2-1; no clear D gene. CDR1 is SGHTA and CDR2 is FQGTGA in the germline V gene. Trimming shortened V by 5 bases and J by 6 bases, and 14 bases separated the two germline ends. The CDR3 totals 14 residues. In nucleotides, the CDR3 is TGTGCCAGCAGCATCTCCGGACGGGCCAATGAGCAGTTCTTC. Translating it yields CASSISGRANEQFF.

The V gene is TRBV7-2, the J gene TRBJ2-2; D is uncertain. Germline loops: CDR1 SGHTA, CDR2 FQGNSA. This CDR3 comprises 17 residues. Between the trimmed V and J ends, which lost 1 base and 4 bases, there was a span of 16 bases. CDR3 region: CASSLGAGSTVTGELFF. The CDR3 nucleotides read TGTGCCAGCAGCTTAGGGGCAGGCTCAACGGTCACCGGGGAGCTGTTTTTT.

Comments on this clone: Possible read error: a much larger clone is one base away. CDR3 amino acids: CASSLRGTEAFF. The DNA for the CDR3 is TGTGCCAGCAGCTTGAGGGGCACTGAAGCTTTCTTT. The chain couples TRBV5-6 to TRBJ1-1; D might be TRBD1 (5 bases). There are 12 residues in the CDR3. Germline loops: CDR1 SGHDT, CDR2 YYEEEE. V lost 1 base and J 4 bases, leaving 5 bases between the germline ends.

CDR3 DNA sequence: TGTGCCAGCAGCTTATCGACCCGGGGTGAAAAACTGTTTTTT. This sequence encodes CASSLSTRGEKLFF. This chain links TRBV7-9 with TRBJ1-4; D is unclear. There are 14 residues in the CDR3. V lost 2 bases and J 7 bases, leaving 11 bases between the germline ends. The V gene's germline CDR1 is SEHNR and CDR2 FQNEAQ (reference sequence). Complete variable domain (other parts from reference TRBV7-9 and TRBJ1-4): DTGVSQNPRHKITKRGQNVTFRCDPISEHNRLYWYRQTLGQGPEFLTYFQNEAQLEKSRLLSDRFSAERPKGSFSTLEIQRTEQGDSAMYLCASSLSTRGEKLFFGSGTQLSVL.

As concerns this clone: Germline and junction disagree at one end, which may indicate a read error. The chain has TRBV4-2 and TRBJ2-2, with 7 bases matching TRBD2. Per germline, CDR1 LGHNA and CDR2 YNFKEQ. The CDR3 has 17 residues. The CDR3 is CASSKEAGGGNTGELFF. The CDR3 DNA reads as TGTGCCAGCAGCAAAGAGGCGGGCGGGGGGAACACCGGGGAGCTGTTTTTT.

This sequence joins TRBV5-1 and TRBJ1-2, with 7 bases identical to TRBD1. The CDR3 loop spans 16 amino acids. Germline V gene lookup returns CDR1 SGHRS and CDR2 YFSETQ. J was trimmed by 5 bases and V by 0 bases; bases with no gene match: 10. The CDR3 region is CASSLAGTAAGYGYTF. The DNA for the CDR3 is TGCGCCAGCAGCTTGGCCGGGACAGCCGCTGGGTATGGCTACACCTTC.